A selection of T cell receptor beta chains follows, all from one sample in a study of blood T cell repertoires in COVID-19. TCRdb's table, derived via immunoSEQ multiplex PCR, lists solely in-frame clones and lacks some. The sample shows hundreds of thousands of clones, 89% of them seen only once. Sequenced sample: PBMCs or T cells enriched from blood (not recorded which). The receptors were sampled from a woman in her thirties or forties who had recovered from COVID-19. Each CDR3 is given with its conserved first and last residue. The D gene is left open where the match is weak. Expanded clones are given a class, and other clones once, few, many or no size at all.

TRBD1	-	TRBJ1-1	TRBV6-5	CASKISGQETPDAFF	TGTGCCAGCAAGATTTCGGGACAGGAAACCCCGGACGCTTTCTTT
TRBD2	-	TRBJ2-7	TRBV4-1	CASSQVGLPHYEQYF	TGCGCCAGCAGCCAAGTGGGACTACCCCACTACGAGCAGTACTTC
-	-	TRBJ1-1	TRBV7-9	CASSLFGGNTEAFF	TGTGCCAGCAGCTTATTCGGGGGGAACACTGAAGCTTTCTTT
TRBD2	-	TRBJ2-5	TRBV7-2	CASSFGTSGRAGRRETQYF	TGTGCCAGCAGCTTCGGGACTAGCGGGAGGGCCGGGAGGAGGGAGACCCAGTACTTC
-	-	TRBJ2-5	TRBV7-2	CASSPPLPGLGKETQYF	TGTGCCAGCAGTCCACCGCTACCGGGACTGGGAAAAGAGACCCAGTACTTC
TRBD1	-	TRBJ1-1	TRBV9	CASSIWTGGTEAFF	TGTGCCAGCAGCATTTGGACAGGGGGGACTGAAGCTTTCTTT
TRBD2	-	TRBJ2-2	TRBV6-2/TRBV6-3	CASSEVAGGTGELFF	TGTGCCAGCAGCGAAGTCGCCGGGGGGACCGGGGAGCTGTTTTTT
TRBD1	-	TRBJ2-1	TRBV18	CASSDRGPFVNEQFF	TGTGCCAGCTCAGACAGGGGTCCGTTTGTTAATGAGCAGTTCTTC
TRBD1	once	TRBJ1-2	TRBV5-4	CASSTGGTGALLGYTF	TGTGCCAGCAGCACGGGCGGGACAGGGGCTCTATTAGGCTACACCTTC
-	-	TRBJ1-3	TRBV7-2	CASSLSGDPGNTIYF	TGTGCCAGCAGCTTATCGGGGGATCCTGGAAACACCATATATTTT
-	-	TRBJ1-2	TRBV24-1	CATSDSTVANYGYTF	TGTGCCACCAGTGATTCTACGGTAGCTAACTATGGCTACACCTTC
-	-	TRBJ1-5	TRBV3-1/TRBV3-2	CASSQAGSNQPQHF	TGTGCCAGCAGCCAAGCGGGGTCCAATCAGCCCCAGCATTTT
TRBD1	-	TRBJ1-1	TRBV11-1	CASSLGRGRGRTEAFF	TGTGCCAGCAGCTTAGGCAGAGGCAGGGGGCGGACTGAAGCTTTCTTT
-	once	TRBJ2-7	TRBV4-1	CASSQDWPPSSYEQYF	TGCGCCAGCAGCCAAGATTGGCCTCCTAGTTCCTACGAGCAGTACTTC
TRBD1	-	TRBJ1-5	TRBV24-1	CATSDGGTGANQPQHF	TGTGCCACCAGTGATGGAGGAACAGGGGCCAATCAGCCCCAGCATTTT
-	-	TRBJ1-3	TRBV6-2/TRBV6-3	CASSHYSSGNTIYF	TGTGCCAGCAGTCACTACAGCTCTGGAAACACCATATATTTT
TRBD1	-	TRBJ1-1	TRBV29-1	CSLGDRENTEAFF	TGCAGCTTGGGGGACAGGGAGAACACTGAAGCTTTCTTT
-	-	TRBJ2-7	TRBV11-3	CASSSLEGEQYF	TGTGCCAGCAGCTCGTTAGAGGGCGAGCAGTACTTC
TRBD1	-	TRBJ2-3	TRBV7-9	CASSFWAGGLDTQYF	TGTGCCAGCAGCTTTTGGGCAGGGGGATTGGATACGCAGTATTTT
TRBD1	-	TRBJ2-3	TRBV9	CASSAGQGNTDTQYF	TGTGCCAGCAGCGCCGGACAGGGGAACACAGATACGCAGTATTTT
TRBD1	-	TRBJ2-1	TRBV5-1	CASSSGGNEQFF	TGCGCCAGCAGCTCAGGGGGCAATGAGCAGTTCTTC
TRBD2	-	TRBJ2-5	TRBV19	CASSIGGGTQYF	TGTGCCAGTAGTATCGGGGGGGGGACCCAGTACTTC
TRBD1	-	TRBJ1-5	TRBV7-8	CASSSRTGGRNQPQHF	TGTGCCAGCAGCTCAAGGACAGGTGGACGCAATCAGCCCCAGCATTTT
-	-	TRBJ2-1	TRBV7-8	CASSPTRDLEQFF	TGTGCCAGCAGCCCTACTCGGGATCTGGAGCAGTTCTTC
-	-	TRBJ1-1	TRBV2	CASSETTVNTEAFF	TGTGCCAGCAGTGAAACGACAGTCAACACTGAAGCTTTCTTT
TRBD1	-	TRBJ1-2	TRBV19	CASSPGTGGIYGYTF	TGTGCCAGTAGTCCTGGGACAGGGGGTATTTATGGCTACACCTTC
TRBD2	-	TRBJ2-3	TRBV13	CASSITSGRFSPTSTDTQYF	TGTGCCAGCAGCATTACTAGCGGGAGATTTTCCCCTACATCCACAGATACGCAGTATTTT
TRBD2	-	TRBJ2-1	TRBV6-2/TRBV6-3	CASSRGLAVYRYNEQFF	TGTGCCAGCAGTAGGGGACTAGCGGTATACCGGTACAATGAGCAGTTCTTC
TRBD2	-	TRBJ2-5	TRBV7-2	CASSPVASGAQETQYF	TGTGCCAGCAGCCCCGTGGCTAGCGGGGCCCAAGAGACCCAGTACTTC
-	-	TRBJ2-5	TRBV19	CASSKDRKETQYF	TGTGCCAGTAGTAAAGACAGGAAAGAGACCCAGTACTTC
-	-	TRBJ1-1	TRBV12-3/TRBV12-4	CASSLERNTEAFF	TGTGCCAGCAGTTTAGAGAGAAACACTGAAGCTTTCTTT
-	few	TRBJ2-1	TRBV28	CASSPRTNYNEQFF	TGTGCCAGCAGTCCAAGGACTAACTACAATGAGCAGTTCTTC
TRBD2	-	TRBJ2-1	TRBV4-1	CASSQDLAGGPLNEQFF	TGCGCCAGCAGCCAAGATCTGGCGGGAGGACCCCTCAATGAGCAGTTCTTC
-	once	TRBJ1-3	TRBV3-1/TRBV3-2	CASSQGGRFAGNTIYF	TGTGCCAGCAGCCAAGGAGGTCGGTTTGCTGGAAACACCATATATTTT
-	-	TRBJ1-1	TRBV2	CASRAPTGGGTEAFF	TGTGCCAGCAGAGCCCCCACCGGGGGTGGGACTGAAGCTTTCTTT
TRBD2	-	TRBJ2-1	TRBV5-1	CASSQEAGGYNEQFF	TGCGCCAGCAGCCAGGAGGCGGGGGGCTACAATGAGCAGTTCTTC
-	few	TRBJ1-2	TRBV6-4	CASSDSYVTTPYGYTF	TGTGCCAGCAGTGACTCGTACGTTACAACGCCCTATGGCTACACCTTC
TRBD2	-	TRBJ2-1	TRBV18	CASSPDGTSNDEQFF	TGTGCCAGCTCACCAGACGGGACTAGCAACGATGAGCAGTTCTTC
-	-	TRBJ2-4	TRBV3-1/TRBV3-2	CASSLQGGNIQYF	TGTGCCAGCAGCCTGCAAGGGGGAAACATTCAGTACTTC
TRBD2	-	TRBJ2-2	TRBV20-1	CSASVLWRGGNTGELFF	TGCAGTGCTAGTGTCCTCTGGCGGGGGGGTAACACCGGGGAGCTGTTTTTT
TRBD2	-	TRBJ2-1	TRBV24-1	CATTEAGGPHNEQFF	TGTGCCACCACCGAAGCGGGAGGGCCCCACAATGAGCAGTTCTTC
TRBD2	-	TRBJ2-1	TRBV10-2	CASTGLAYNEQFF	TGCGCCAGCACGGGACTAGCCTACAATGAGCAGTTCTTC
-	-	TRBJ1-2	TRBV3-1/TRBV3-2	CASSPPPPGYTF	TGTGCCAGCAGCCCTCCTCCTCCTGGCTACACCTTC
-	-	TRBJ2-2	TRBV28	CASSLGSANTGELFF	TGTGCCAGCAGTCTCGGGTCCGCGAACACCGGGGAGCTGTTTTTT
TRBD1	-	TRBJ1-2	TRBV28	CASSFNRGQYTF	TGTGCCAGCAGTTTTAACAGGGGGCAATACACCTTC
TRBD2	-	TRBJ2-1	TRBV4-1	CASSRFPGAGEYDEQFF	TGCGCCAGCAGCCGCTTTCCCGGAGCGGGAGAGTACGATGAGCAGTTCTTC
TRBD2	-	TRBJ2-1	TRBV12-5	CASAPRGAIEQFF	TGTGCTAGTGCTCCGCGGGGGGCCATCGAGCAGTTCTTC
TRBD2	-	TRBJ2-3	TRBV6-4	CASSDGTSGGDTQYF	TGTGCCAGCAGTGACGGGACTAGCGGGGGAGATACGCAGTATTTT
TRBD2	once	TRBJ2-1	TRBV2	CASSESGIPSLF	TGTGCCAGCAGCGAGAGCGGGATCCCTTCTCTCTTC
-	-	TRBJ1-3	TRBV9	CASSVGTGGGFSGNTIYF	TGTGCCAGCAGCGTAGGAACCGGGGGGGGTTTTTCTGGAAACACCATATATTTT
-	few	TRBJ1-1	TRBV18	CASSALALGGTTEAFF	TGTGCCAGCTCAGCATTAGCTTTGGGTGGCACCACTGAAGCTTTCTTT
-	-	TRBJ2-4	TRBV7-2	CASSFGQGNIQYF	TGTGCCAGCAGCTTCGGGCAGGGAAACATTCAGTACTTC
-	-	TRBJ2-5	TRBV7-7	CASSQGVVQETQYF	TGTGCTAGCAGCCAAGGGGTCGTCCAAGAGACCCAGTACTTC